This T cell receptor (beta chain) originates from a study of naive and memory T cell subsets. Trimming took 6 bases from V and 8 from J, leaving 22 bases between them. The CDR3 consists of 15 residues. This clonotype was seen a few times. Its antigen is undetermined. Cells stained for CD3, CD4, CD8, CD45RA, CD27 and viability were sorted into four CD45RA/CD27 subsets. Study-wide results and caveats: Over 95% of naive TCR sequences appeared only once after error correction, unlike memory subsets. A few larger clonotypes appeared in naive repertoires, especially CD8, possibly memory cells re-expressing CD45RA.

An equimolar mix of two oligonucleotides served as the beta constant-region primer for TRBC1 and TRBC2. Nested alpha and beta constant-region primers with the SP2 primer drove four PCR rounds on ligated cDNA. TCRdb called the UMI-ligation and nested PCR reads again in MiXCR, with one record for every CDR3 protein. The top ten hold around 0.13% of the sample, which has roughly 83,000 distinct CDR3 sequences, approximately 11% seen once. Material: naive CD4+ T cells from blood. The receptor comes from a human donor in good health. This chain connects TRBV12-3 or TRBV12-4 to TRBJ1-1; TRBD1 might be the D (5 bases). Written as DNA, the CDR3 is TGTGCCAGCAGCCCCCTGGGGGGGGAGACACCAGAAGCTTTCTTT. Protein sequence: CASSPLGGETPEAFF.